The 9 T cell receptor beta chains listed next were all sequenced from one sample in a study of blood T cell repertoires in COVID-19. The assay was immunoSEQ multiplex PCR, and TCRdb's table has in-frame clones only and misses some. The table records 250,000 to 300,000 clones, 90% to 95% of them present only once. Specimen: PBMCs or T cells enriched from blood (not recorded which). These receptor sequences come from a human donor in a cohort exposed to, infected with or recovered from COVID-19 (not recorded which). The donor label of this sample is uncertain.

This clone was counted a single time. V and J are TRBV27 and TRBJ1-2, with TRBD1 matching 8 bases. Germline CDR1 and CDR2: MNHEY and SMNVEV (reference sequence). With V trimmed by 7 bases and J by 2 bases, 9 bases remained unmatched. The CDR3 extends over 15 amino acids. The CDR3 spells CASTHRGDRNYGYTF. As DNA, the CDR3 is TGTGCCAGCACCCACAGGGGGGACAGAAACTATGGCTACACCTTC.

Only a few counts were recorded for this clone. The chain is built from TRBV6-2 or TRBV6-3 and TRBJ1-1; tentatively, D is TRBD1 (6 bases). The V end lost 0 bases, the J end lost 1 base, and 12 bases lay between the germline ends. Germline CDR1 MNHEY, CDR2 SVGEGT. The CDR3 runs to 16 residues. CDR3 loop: CASSYSGGHGNTEAFF. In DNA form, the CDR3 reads TGTGCCAGCAGTTACTCAGGGGGTCACGGGAACACTGAAGCTTTCTTT.

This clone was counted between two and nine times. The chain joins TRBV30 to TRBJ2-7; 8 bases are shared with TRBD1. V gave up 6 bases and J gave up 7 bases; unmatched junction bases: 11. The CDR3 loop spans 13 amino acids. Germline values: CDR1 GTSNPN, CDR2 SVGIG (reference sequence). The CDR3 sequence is CACRQGWRREQYF. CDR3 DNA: TGTGCCTGCCGACAGGGGTGGCGTAGGGAGCAGTACTTC.

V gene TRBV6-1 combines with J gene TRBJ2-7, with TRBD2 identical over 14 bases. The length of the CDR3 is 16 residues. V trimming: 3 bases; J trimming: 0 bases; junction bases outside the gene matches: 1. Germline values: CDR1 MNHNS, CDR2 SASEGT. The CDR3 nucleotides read TGTGCCAGCAGTGATGGGACTAGCGGGAGCTCCTACGAGCAGTACTTC. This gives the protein CASSDGTSGSSYEQYF.

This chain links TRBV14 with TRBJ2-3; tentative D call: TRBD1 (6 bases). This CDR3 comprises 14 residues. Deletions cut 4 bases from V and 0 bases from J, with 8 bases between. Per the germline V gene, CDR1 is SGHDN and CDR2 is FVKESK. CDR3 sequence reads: CASSLTGSTDTQYF. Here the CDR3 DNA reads TGTGCCAGCAGCCTGACAGGCAGCACAGATACGCAGTATTTT.

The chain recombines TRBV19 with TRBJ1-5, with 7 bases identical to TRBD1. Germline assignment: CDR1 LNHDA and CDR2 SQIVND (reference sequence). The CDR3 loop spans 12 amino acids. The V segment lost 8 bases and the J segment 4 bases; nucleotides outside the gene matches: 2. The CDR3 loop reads CASAGGNQPQHF. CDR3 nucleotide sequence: TGTGCCAGTGCAGGGGGGAATCAGCCCCAGCATTTT.

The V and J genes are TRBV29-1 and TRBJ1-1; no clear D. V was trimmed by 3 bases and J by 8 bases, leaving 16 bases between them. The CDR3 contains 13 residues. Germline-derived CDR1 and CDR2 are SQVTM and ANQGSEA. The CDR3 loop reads CSVEQSPATEAFF. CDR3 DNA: TGCAGCGTTGAGCAGTCGCCCGCCACAGAAGCTTTCTTT.

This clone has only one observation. The CDR3 here is CASWDRGVDTQYF. CDR3 DNA: TGTGCCAGCTGGGACAGGGGGGTGGATACGCAGTATTTT. This chain uses TRBV5-5 with TRBJ2-3; 11 bases agree with TRBD1. The germline CDR1 and CDR2 sequences are SGHKS and YYEKEE (reference sequence). The CDR3 sequence is 13 residues long. Trimming took 7 bases from V and 6 from J; bases not matched to a gene: 4.

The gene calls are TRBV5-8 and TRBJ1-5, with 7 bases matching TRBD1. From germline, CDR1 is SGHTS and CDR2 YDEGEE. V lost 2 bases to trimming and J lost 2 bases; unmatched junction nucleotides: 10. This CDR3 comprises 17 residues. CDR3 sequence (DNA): TGTGCCAGCAGCTTTGAGACAGGGAATTTCGGCAATCAGCCCCAGCATTTT. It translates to CASSFETGNFGNQPQHF.